This TCR beta chain is from a study of T cell repertoires in cytomegalovirus infection. Study in general: Alongside well-studied HLA-B-restricted CMV epitopes, recently identified HLA-C-restricted CMV epitopes were also used.

The CDR3 extends over 15 amino acids. Germline V gene sequence: CDR1 SGHVS, CDR2 FQNEAQ. V shed 4 bases and J 10 bases; nucleotides not matched to a gene: 12. TCRdb processed the reads anew with MiXCR; each CDR3 protein has one entry. The sample lists 800,000 to 950,000 distinct CDR3 sequences; approximately 29% were seen once. This clonotype appeared many times. The antigen remains unidentified. The gene calls are TRBV7-8 and TRBJ1-4, with TRBD1 identical over 7 bases. Sequences were derived from cultured CD8+ T cells from PBMCs, sampled from culture after CMV antigen stimulation. The sequence derives from a human donor in good health (CMV status not recorded). Some clones in this sample may be carry-over from other donors' samples. CDR3 nucleotide sequence: TGTGCCAGCAGCTACCAGGACAGGTGGGAAGGAAAACTGTTTTTT. Protein: CASSYQDRWEGKLFF.